This T cell receptor beta chain was identified in a study of T cell responses to AZD1222 COVID-19 vaccine (TCRdb year 2021). Background for the entire study: A total of about 230 trial participants underwent TCR sequencing, of whom around 200 received two doses of AZD1222 and roughly 25 received two doses of the MenACWY control vaccine. Trial participants were enrolled by age into 18-55, 56-69 and 70-plus year subgroups, with roughly 160, 29 and 62 TCR-sequenced participants respectively. The full study reports these points: Because no day 14 peak-response samples were available, the repertoires could be characterized only after the peak T cell response. The whole spike protein was spanned by vaccine-associated CD4 TCRs, and dominant responses were seen in regions 160-218 and 743-854. Only a handful of AZD1222 recipients were SARS-CoV-2 seropositive at baseline, limiting conclusions about previously exposed vaccinees. Nearly half of unique spike-specific TCRs reportedly recognized epitopes outside regions mutated in the B.1.351 and B.1.1.7 variants. A significant rise in spike-specific TCR breadth and depth was observed after two AZD1222 doses relative to day 0 and relative to MenACWY recipients. Participants were mostly white British, with more females than males. The authors suggested clonal diversity may have been underestimated. The 56-69-year group was small, and its depth increase did not reach significance, likely because of low power.

The CDR3 sequence holds 16 residues, the cysteine and phenylalanine included. Only the CDR3 DNA is retained, 48 bases long and in frame from the first base. V and J are truncated by 2 bases and 14 bases respectively, leaving an intervening sequence of 22 bases. The CDR3 regions of human TCRbeta chains were analyzed by immunosequencing. The study's processing was this. Repertoire TCRs were checked for matches against a reference library of SARS-CoV-2-specific TCRs that had been generated using the MIRA antigen-specificity platform. Breadth was defined as the fraction of unique TCRs that were SARS-CoV-2-associated. Depth was defined as the fraction of total T cells that were SARS-CoV-2-associated. Using the MIRA data, each spike-specific TCR was assigned both to the spike region to which the TCR was reactive and to a CD4 or CD8 class. Log10-transformed breadth and depth values were compared by one-way ANOVA with Sidak's multiple comparisons tests. As stored in TCRdb, this immuneACCESS dataset retains in-frame rearrangements with V and J assigned. A fraction of the clones does not appear; measured against another copy, unresolved V genes explain less than half of the discrepancy, and the remainder lacks a known reason. V, J and clone size reflect that table, while D and trimming were determined from the DNA. The sample table holds 150,000 to 200,000 clones, of which roughly nine tenths were seen once. 1.3% of the sample rests with the top ten.

The time point tag for this specimen amounts to: about 28 days (+/-7) after the second vaccine dose. AZD1222 recipients given second doses at about 4 weeks or at about 12 weeks were pooled, since spike-specific TCR depth and breadth were not found to differ between the two schedules. Vaccinee samples were obtained from the UK trials COV001 and COV002, which included a single-blind randomized controlled phase 2/3 trial of AZD1222 (ChAdOx1 nCoV-19) in healthy adults. Trial participant PBMC samples were collected at day 0 and day 28 after the second dose for TCRbeta chain sequencing. Notes on this clone: No antigen is known for it. No per-base quality is available; no much larger clone lies one base away.

The sequenced sample was peripheral blood, obtained 28 days after the second AZD1222 dose. Recombination linked TRBV23-1 to TRBJ1-6; the D gene is possibly TRBD1, with 5 bases matching. TRBV23-1 is reported as an ORF; its role is uncertain. This sequence originates from an adult who received the AZD1222 COVID-19 vaccine. CDR3 region: CASSQRGPLFSGTLHF. The sequenced DNA is TGCGCCAGCAGTCAACGGGGACCCCTCTTCTCGGGCACCCTCCACTTT.